Listed here are 10 T cell receptor beta chains from one sample, sequenced in a study of technical replicates of blood from a few donors (TCRdb year 2017). Libraries were made using the immunoSEQ multiplex PCR assay. Drawn from immuneACCESS, this table holds only the in-frame rearrangements with V and J called that TCRdb kept. Clones are partly lost; checked studies trace under half to an unresolved V gene and leave the rest unexplained. The table for this sample lists about 79,000 clones; about 90% of them were counted only once. The ten most abundant clones make up roughly 0.37% of the sample. The sequencing sample was made of T cells isolated from PBMCs. These receptors all come from a human donor in good health. Some clones in this sample may be carry-over from other donors' samples.

The chain couples TRBV7-9 to TRBJ1-4, with D perhaps matching TRBD1 (5 bases). In germline, CDR1 is SEHNR, CDR2 FQNEAQ (reference sequence). The CDR3 has 17 amino acids. Deletions cut 5 bases from V and 8 bases from J, with 24 bases between. CDR3 protein: CASSPEVRAGNNEKLFF. CDR3 bases: TGTGCCAGCAGCCCAGAGGTCAGGGCCGGTAATAACGAAAAACTGTTTTTT.

A note on this clone: Other DNA sequences in the same sample also yield this CDR3. V usage is TRBV9 and J usage is TRBJ2-7, with 12 bases aligning to TRBD2. CDR3 length equals 14 residues. Germline V gene sequence: CDR1 SGDLS, CDR2 YYNGEE. The V gene end was trimmed by 3 bases and the J gene end by 3 bases; junction bases not matched to a gene: 1. In nucleotides, the CDR3 is TGTGCCAGCAGCGGGACTAGCGGGAACTACGAGCAGTACTTC. Encoded protein: CASSGTSGNYEQYF.

The J gene is TRBJ2-5, the V gene TRBV6-6, with unresolved D. The CDR3 contains 11 residues. Germline CDR1 is MNHNY and CDR2 is SVGAGI (reference sequence). V was cut by 7 bases and J by 1 base, with 4 bases left in between. The CDR3: CASTSQETQYF. CDR3 DNA: TGTGCCAGCACCTCCCAAGAGACCCAGTACTTC.

The chain links TRBV7-2 to TRBJ2-5, with 11 bases that match TRBD2. CDR3 length: 17 residues. The J segment lost 4 bases and the V segment lost 2 bases, leaving 9 bases of the junction unmatched. Germline CDR1 and CDR2: SGHTA and FQGNSA. CDR3 residues: CASSLSGLAGMGETQYF. The CDR3, as DNA: TGTGCCAGCAGCTTATCCGGACTAGCGGGCATGGGAGAGACCCAGTACTTC.

This chain connects TRBV6-5 to TRBJ2-3, with D possibly TRBD2 on 5 matching bases. V lost 3 bases and J lost 3, with 13 bases in between. CDR3 length equals 15 residues. Germline CDR1 reads MNHEY; CDR2 reads SVGAGI. DNA for the CDR3: TGTGCCAGCAGTTATAGTGGAGAGGGAACAGATACGCAGTATTTT. It translates to CASSYSGEGTDTQYF.

The V and J genes are TRBV9 and TRBJ1-1, with a weak D call TRBD1 (5 bases). V lost 3 bases and J lost 2, with 8 bases in between. This CDR3 contains 13 residues. CDR1 is SGDLS, CDR2 YYNGEE, per germline. CDR3 nucleotide sequence: TGTGCCAGCAGCGCGACAGTTAACACTGAAGCTTTCTTT. Translating it yields CASSATVNTEAFF.

The chain combines TRBV27 with TRBJ1-1; the D is unclear. Trimming left V 5 bases short and J 1 base short, with 8 bases between. Germline CDR1 is MNHEY and CDR2 is SMNVEV (reference sequence). CDR3 length equals 13 residues. CDR3 bases: TGTGCCAGCAGTATACAACAGAACACTGAAGCTTTCTTT. Protein: CASSIQQNTEAFF.

This sequence joins TRBV9 and TRBJ2-5; D is possibly TRBD1 (6 bases). Germline CDR1 SGDLS, CDR2 YYNGEE. This CDR3 spans 16 amino acids. V lost 3 bases, J lost 1 base, and 16 bases lay in between. DNA of the CDR3: TGTGCCAGCAGCGCAAAGACAGGACGGGGCCAAGAGACCCAGTACTTC. Amino acids: CASSAKTGRGQETQYF.

The rearrangement uses TRBV10-1 and TRBJ2-5; 12 bases align to TRBD2. The germline V gene encodes CDR1 WNHNN and CDR2 SYGVQD (reference sequence). The CDR3 is made up of 16 amino acids. The V gene end was trimmed by 7 bases and the J gene end by 2 bases; junction bases not matched to a gene: 8. CDR3 amino acids: CASNPTSGRYQETQYF. In DNA form, the CDR3 reads TGCGCCAGCAATCCGACTAGCGGGAGATATCAAGAGACCCAGTACTTC.

The chain uses TRBV9 and TRBJ2-7; a weak D match, TRBD2 (6 bases). Trimming left V 2 bases short and J 7 bases short, with 16 bases between. This CDR3 is 14 amino acids long. Germline CDR1 and CDR2: SGDLS and YYNGEE. Here the CDR3 reads CASSVEGGEGEQYF. CDR3 DNA: TGTGCCAGCAGCGTGGAGGGCGGAGAGGGAGAGCAGTACTTC.